Following are 26 T cell receptor beta chains from one sample sequenced in a study of blood T cells in healthy people across ages (dated by TCRdb to 2013 to 2016). The library was obtained by 5' RACE. A second PCR of 7 to 11 cycles was run with a J-beta primer mix and a sample-barcoded 5' primer. TCRdb passed the public sequencing reads through fastp at Q25 and MiXCR, retaining productive beta sequences. A single entry per CDR3 protein holds the most common genes and DNA from its merged rows. Here the sample has fewer than 2 million distinct CDR3 sequences; around 40% occur a single time. The ten largest account for 20% to 25% of the sample. The material sequenced was blood. Receptors originate from a human donor in good health.

V gene TRBV27 combines with J gene TRBJ2-5, with a tentative D call TRBD2 (6 bases). This CDR3 comprises 14 residues. Trimming shortened V by 3 bases and J by 2 bases, and 10 bases separated the two germline ends. The V gene's germline CDR1 is MNHEY and CDR2 SMNVEV (reference sequence). CDR3 residues: CASSFIGGQETQYF. CDR3 coding DNA: TGTGCCAGCAGTTTCATCGGGGGACAAGAGACCCAGTACTTC.

This clonotype was counted only a few times. This rearrangement joins TRBV29-1 to TRBJ1-2; D perhaps matches TRBD1 (5 bases). Germline V gene data show CDR1 as SQVTM and CDR2 as ANQGSEA. V lost 5 bases to trimming and J lost 7 bases, with 17 bases between them. The CDR3 totals 13 residues. The DNA for the CDR3 is TGCAGCGTTAAAGTTGGGACCGTGGGTGGCTACACCTTC. It is translated as CSVKVGTVGGYTF.

This clonotype has more than one count but fewer than ten. The chain is built from TRBV9 and TRBJ2-1; the D gene is possibly TRBD2 (6 bases). V was cut by 4 bases and J by 0 bases, with 23 bases left in between. Germline loops: CDR1 SGDLS, CDR2 YYNGEE. The length of the CDR3 is 19 residues. Here the CDR3 reads CASSNPLHPGGNSYNEQFF. DNA for the CDR3: TGTGCCAGCAGCAACCCTCTTCACCCTGGGGGGAACTCCTACAATGAGCAGTTCTTC.

This clonotype was counted a single time. The rearrangement uses TRBV7-6 and TRBJ1-1, with D unclear. The CDR3 totals 15 residues. Trimming removed 4 bases from V and 0 bases from J, with 12 bases in between. Germline V gene data show CDR1 as SGHVS and CDR2 as FNYEAQ. This CDR3 reads CASSSTTGVNTEAFF. CDR3 DNA: TGTGCCAGCAGCTCCACTACCGGGGTGAACACTGAAGCTTTCTTT.

The chain has TRBV5-1 and TRBJ1-5; TRBD1 is a possible D gene (6 bases). With 4 bases removed from V and 6 bases from J, the gap between germline ends came to 11 bases. Germline CDR1 is SGHRS and CDR2 is YFSETQ. CDR3 size: 13 residues. DNA for the CDR3: TGCGCCAGCAGCCCGGGGGCCTCTCAGCCCCAGCATTTT. Encoded protein: CASSPGASQPQHF.

In regard to this clonotype: This may come from a read error, since a much larger clone is one base off. The rearrangement links TRBV4-3 to TRBJ2-1; possibly TRBD1 or TRBD2 for D (6 bases each). CDR3 length: 15 residues. The germline CDR1 and CDR2 sequences are LGHNA and YSLEER. V shed 4 bases and J shed 13 bases, with 23 bases lying between them. CDR3 sequence (DNA): TGCGCCAGCAGCCTGGGTACAGGGTGGGAGGAGACCCAGTTCTTC. This translates into CASSLGTGWEETQFF.

This clonotype was detected many times. The chain combines TRBV28 with TRBJ2-3; TRBD2 matches at 13 bases. The V gene end was trimmed by 11 bases and the J gene end by 2 bases; junction bases not matched to a gene: 7. Germline CDR1 is MDHEN and CDR2 is SYDVKM. This CDR3 spans 15 amino acids. The DNA of the CDR3 is TGTGCCCATAAGGGACTAGCGGGGCACACAGATACGCAGTATTTT. Amino acids: CAHKGLAGHTDTQYF.

There are many counts of this clonotype. The chain joins TRBV4-3 to TRBJ2-3; 8 positions agree with TRBD2. CDR1 LGHNA and CDR2 YSLEER come from the germline V gene. J gave up 4 bases and V 1 base, and 7 bases lay outside the gene matches. The length of the CDR3 is 16 residues. The CDR3 DNA sequence: TGCGCCAGCAGCCAAGGCCCAGCGGGGGAGGCAGATACGCAGTATTTT. It codes for CASSQGPAGEADTQYF.

The V and J genes are TRBV6-6 and TRBJ2-1; 7 bases agree with TRBD1. Per the germline V gene, CDR1 is MNHNY and CDR2 is SVGAGI (reference sequence). V gave up 0 bases and J gave up 8 bases; unmatched junction bases: 1. This CDR3 is built from 13 residues. CDR3 amino acids: CASSYSTGYEQFF. The CDR3 DNA follows: TGTGCCAGCAGTTACTCGACAGGGTATGAGCAGTTCTTC.

A few counts support this clonotype. V and J are TRBV12-3 or TRBV12-4 and TRBJ2-1; perhaps D is TRBD1 or TRBD2 (5 bases each). This CDR3 spans 13 amino acids. The V end was cut by 3 bases, the J end by 5 bases, with 8 bases between. CDR3 nucleotide sequence: TGTGCCAGCAGTTTCGGGGCGAACAATGAGCAGTTCTTC. Its protein is CASSFGANNEQFF.

This rearrangement joins TRBV27 to TRBJ1-2; 8 positions match TRBD1. Germline V gene sequence: CDR1 MNHEY, CDR2 SMNVEV (reference sequence). CDR3 length equals 14 residues. J gave up 6 bases and V 6 bases, and 9 bases lay outside the gene matches. The CDR3 protein is CASRPTGTGDGYTF. CDR3 DNA: TGTGCCAGCAGGCCAACAGGGACAGGAGATGGCTACACCTTC.

This clonotype occurred a few times. The rearrangement joins TRBV12-3 or TRBV12-4 to TRBJ2-2; no firm D call. The ends were cut back, 4 bases at V and 9 bases at J, with 6 bases in the middle. This CDR3 is 11 amino acids long. This chain's CDR3 is CASSSTRELFF. The CDR3 coding sequence is TGTGCCAGCAGTTCAACCAGGGAGCTGTTTTTT.

This chain joins TRBV6-5 and TRBJ1-2, with TRBD1 matching 7 bases. V gave up 8 bases and J gave up 7 bases; unmatched junction bases: 7. Germline CDR1 is MNHEY and CDR2 is SVGAGI. The CDR3 is 12 residues long. The CDR3 nucleotides are TGTGCCAGCGCCAGGGGGGTTTCTGGCTACACCTTC. It yields the protein CASARGVSGYTF.

This clonotype came up a few times. V usage is TRBV7-8 and J usage is TRBJ1-2; possibly TRBD1 for D (6 bases). CDR3 length: 14 residues. The germline CDR1 and CDR2 sequences are SGHVS and FQNEAQ. V gave up 3 bases and J gave up 4 bases, with 12 bases separating them. CDR3 sequence (DNA): TGTGCCAGCAGCTTGTGGGGGCGCGGCTATGGCTACACCTTC. This translates into CASSLWGRGYGYTF.

This chain joins TRBV7-2 and TRBJ2-3; D gene unclear. V was cut by 4 bases and J by 5 bases, with 10 bases left in between. CDR1 and CDR2 (germline): SGHTA, FQGNSA. CDR3 length equals 13 residues. The CDR3 DNA reads TGTGCCAGCAGCTATCGGACGCTAGATACGCAGTATTTT. It specifies CASSYRTLDTQYF.

The rearrangement links TRBV29-1 to TRBJ2-7; D remains ambiguous. With 7 bases removed from V and 3 bases from J, the gap between germline ends came to 16 bases. The CDR3 runs 13 residues. The germline V gene has CDR1 SQVTM and CDR2 ANQGSEA. CDR3 protein: CSARTDPGYEQYF. Here the CDR3 DNA reads TGCAGCGCTCGAACTGACCCCGGCTACGAGCAGTACTTC.

This clonotype has a count of ten or more. This rearrangement joins TRBV9 to TRBJ2-7, with a possible D match to TRBD2 (6 bases). This CDR3 has 13 residues. V was clipped by 4 bases and J by 7 bases, with 15 bases between them. Looked up from germline, CDR1 is SGDLS and CDR2 is YYNGEE. In DNA form, the CDR3 reads TGTGCCAGCAGCCCTCAAGGTCGGGGGGAGCAGTACTTC. This gives the protein CASSPQGRGEQYF.

The J gene is TRBJ2-3, the V gene TRBV4-1; tentative D call: TRBD2 (7 bases). CDR3 length: 18 residues. V was clipped by 1 base and J by 0 bases, with 17 bases between them. Germline V CDR1 and CDR2: MGHRA, YSYEKL. The chain's CDR3 is CASSQGGGGLASTDTQYF. The CDR3 coding sequence is TGCGCCAGCAGCCAAGGCGGGGGCGGTCTTGCGAGCACAGATACGCAGTATTTT.

This chain joins TRBV6-5 and TRBJ1-2, with D possibly matching TRBD1 (5 bases). The CDR3 loop spans 13 amino acids. Trimming shortened V by 2 bases and J by 7 bases, and 11 bases separated the two germline ends. Germline CDR1 and CDR2: MNHEY and SVGAGI. As DNA, the CDR3 is TGTGCCAGCAGTTACCCCTCAGGGTCTGGCTACACCTTC. This sequence encodes CASSYPSGSGYTF.

This clonotype was picked up a small number of times. The chain joins TRBV7-6 to TRBJ2-1, with 8 bases matching TRBD2. With 0 bases clipped from V and 10 bases from J, the junction kept 11 bases outside the gene matches. The CDR3 runs to 16 residues. CDR1 and CDR2 from the germline V gene are SGHVS and FNYEAQ. CDR3 in amino acids: CASSLAQSSGLGEQFF. DNA for the CDR3: TGTGCCAGCAGCTTAGCGCAGTCTAGCGGGTTGGGGGAGCAGTTCTTC.

This chain links TRBV4-3 with TRBJ2-5; maybe TRBD2 (5 bases). V was shortened by 0 bases and J by 4 bases, with 12 bases between the two germline ends. Germline assignment: CDR1 LGHNA and CDR2 YSLEER. The CDR3 contains 15 residues. CDR3 in DNA: TGCGCCAGCAGCCAAGATGGCACCGAGGGAGAGACCCAGTACTTC. Translation gives CASSQDGTEGETQYF.

This clonotype appeared a few times. This rearrangement joins TRBV6-6 to TRBJ2-1, with TRBD1 identical over 8 bases. CDR3 length: 14 residues. With 2 bases clipped from V and 4 bases from J, the junction kept 1 base outside the gene matches. In germline, CDR1 is MNHNY, CDR2 SVGAGI (reference sequence). This CDR3 reads CASSYGTGYNEQFF. The CDR3 coding sequence is TGTGCCAGCAGTTACGGGACAGGTTACAATGAGCAGTTCTTC.

The rearrangement uses TRBV6-2 or TRBV6-3 and TRBJ2-5; D is unresolved. The CDR3 totals 12 residues. Germline CDR1 is MNHEY and CDR2 is SVGEGT. V was trimmed by 5 bases and J by 5 bases, leaving 9 bases between them. CDR3 DNA sequence: TGTGCCAGCAGTGAGAATGGGGAGACCCAGTACTTC. It specifies CASSENGETQYF.

The chain employs TRBV7-6 and TRBJ2-3; 9 bases match TRBD2. CDR1 SGHVS and CDR2 FNYEAQ come from the germline V gene. This CDR3 is 17 amino acids long. V lost 4 bases, J lost 6 bases, and 14 bases stayed unmatched. The CDR3 loop is CASSSSGGTNYRDTQYF. DNA for the CDR3: TGTGCCAGCAGCTCAAGCGGGGGGACCAACTATAGGGATACGCAGTATTTT.

A word on this clonotype: Compared with germline, one end of the junction differs, possibly owing to a read error. CDR3: CASSLYGGLADTPYF. CDR3 nucleotide sequence: TGCGCCAGCAGCTTGTACGGAGGATTAGCCGATACGCCGTATTTT. The rearrangement links TRBV5-1 to TRBJ2-3; perhaps TRBD2 as D (5 bases). In germline, CDR1 is SGHRS, CDR2 YFSETQ. The CDR3 has 15 amino acids.

Turning to this clonotype: Since a much larger clone is just one base distant, this may be a read error. This chain joins TRBV28 and TRBJ2-5; TRBD2 matches 7 bases. CDR3 length: 13 residues. CDR1 and CDR2 from the germline V gene are MDHEN and SYDVKM. The CDR3 loop is CACREGRTETQYF. The CDR3 region has the DNA TGTGCCTGCAGGGAGGGGCGAACAGAGACCCAGTACTTC.